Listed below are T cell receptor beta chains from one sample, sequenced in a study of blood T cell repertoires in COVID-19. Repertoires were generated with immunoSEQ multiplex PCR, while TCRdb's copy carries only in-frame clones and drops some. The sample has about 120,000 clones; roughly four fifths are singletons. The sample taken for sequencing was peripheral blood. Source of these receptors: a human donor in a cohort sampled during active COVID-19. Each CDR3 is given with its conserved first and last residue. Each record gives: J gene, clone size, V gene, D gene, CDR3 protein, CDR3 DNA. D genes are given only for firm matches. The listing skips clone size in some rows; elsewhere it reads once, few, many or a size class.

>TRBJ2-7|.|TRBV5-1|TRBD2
CASSLGRSGSSYEQYF
TGCGCCAGCAGCTTGGGGCGTAGCGGGAGCTCCTACGAGCAGTACTTC
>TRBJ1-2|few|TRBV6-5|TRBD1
CASSSIQGAVDGYTF
TGTGCCAGCAGTTCCATACAGGGGGCGGTCGATGGCTACACCTTC
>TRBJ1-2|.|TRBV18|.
CASSPGTSHNYGYTF
TGTGCCAGCTCACCCGGGACTTCCCATAACTATGGCTACACCTTC
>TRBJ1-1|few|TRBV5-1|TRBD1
CASSEDRGEAFF
TGCGCCAGCAGCGAGGACAGGGGGGAAGCTTTCTTT
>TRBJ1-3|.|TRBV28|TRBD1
CASTGGRSGNTIYF
TGTGCCAGCACAGGGGGGAGGTCTGGAAACACCATATATTTT
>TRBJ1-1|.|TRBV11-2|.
CASSLGGGHTNTEAFF
TGTGCCAGCAGCTTAGGGGGAGGACACACGAACACTGAAGCTTTCTTT
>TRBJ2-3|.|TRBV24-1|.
CATSAGGNQHTQYF
TGTGCCACCAGTGCTGGCGGGAACCAGCATACGCAGTATTTT
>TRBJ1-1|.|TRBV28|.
CASSFQGGRTEAFF
TGTGCCAGCAGTTTTCAGGGTGGCCGAACTGAAGCTTTCTTT
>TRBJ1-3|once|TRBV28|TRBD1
CASKLQGAPGNTIYF
TGTGCCAGCAAGTTACAGGGGGCGCCCGGAAACACCATATATTTT
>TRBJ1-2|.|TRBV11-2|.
CASSPQSGISYGYTF
TGTGCCAGCAGCCCCCAGTCAGGGATCTCCTATGGCTACACCTTC
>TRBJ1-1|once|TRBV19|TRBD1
CASSIDLDGGTGVEDTEAFF
TGTGCCAGTAGTATAGATCTGGATGGCGGGACAGGGGTGGAGGACACTGAAGCTTTCTTT
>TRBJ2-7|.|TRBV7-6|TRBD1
CASSLGQGIAYEQYF
TGTGCCAGCAGCTTAGGACAGGGGATCGCCTACGAGCAGTACTTC
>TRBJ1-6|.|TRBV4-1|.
CASSQEVRGSNSPLHF
TGCGCCAGCAGCCAAGAGGTTAGGGGGAGCAATTCACCCCTCCACTTT
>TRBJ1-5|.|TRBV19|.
CASSKPGGQPQHF
TGTGCCAGTAGTAAACCCGGCGGTCAGCCCCAGCATTTT
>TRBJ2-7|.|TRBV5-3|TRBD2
CARCERGVSYEQYF
TGTGCCAGATGTGAGCGGGGGGTCTCCTACGAGCAGTACTTC
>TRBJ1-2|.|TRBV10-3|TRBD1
CAISGPGTGGENYGYTF
TGTGCCATCAGTGGGCCCGGGACAGGGGGCGAAAACTATGGCTACACCTTC
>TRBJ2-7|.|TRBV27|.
CASSLEAERAYYEQYF
TGTGCCAGCAGTTTAGAGGCGGAGAGGGCTTACTACGAGCAGTACTTC
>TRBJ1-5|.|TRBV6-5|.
CASNRGRGANQPQHF
TGTGCCAGCAATCGTGGGCGGGGGGCCAATCAGCCCCAGCATTTT
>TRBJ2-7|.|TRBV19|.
CASRDYSDEQYF
TGTGCCAGTAGGGACTACAGCGACGAGCAGTACTTC
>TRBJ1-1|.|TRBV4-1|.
CASSQLQVWHTEAFF
TGCGCCAGCAGCCAGCTACAGGTCTGGCACACTGAAGCTTTCTTT
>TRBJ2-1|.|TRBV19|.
CASSISVDEQFF
TGTGCCAGTAGTATATCAGTGGATGAGCAGTTCTTC
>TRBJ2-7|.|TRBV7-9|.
CASSSHVTGRYEQYF
TGTGCCAGCAGCTCGCACGTGACAGGCCGGTACGAGCAGTACTTC
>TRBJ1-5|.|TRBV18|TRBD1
CASSLGTGRQPQHF
TGTGCCAGCTCACTCGGGACAGGGCGGCAGCCCCAGCATTTT
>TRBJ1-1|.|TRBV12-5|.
CASGLVPTAEAFF
TGTGCTAGTGGTTTGGTACCGACAGCCGAAGCTTTCTTT
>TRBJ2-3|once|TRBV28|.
CASSLAPPLLALSTDTQYF
TGTGCCAGCAGTTTAGCTCCCCCTCTTCTAGCGCTTAGCACAGATACGCAGTATTTT
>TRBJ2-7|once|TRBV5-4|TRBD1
CASSSGTGHYEQYF
TGTGCCAGCAGCTCCGGGACAGGGCACTACGAGCAGTACTTC
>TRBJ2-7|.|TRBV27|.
CASSSGLQSSYEQYF
TGTGCCAGCAGTTCGGGACTCCAGTCCTCCTACGAGCAGTACTTC
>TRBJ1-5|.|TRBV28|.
CASSAGLGQPQHF
TGTGCCAGCTCTGCAGGGCTCGGACAGCCCCAGCATTTT
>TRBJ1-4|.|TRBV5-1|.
CASSFEGRAEKLFF
TGCGCCAGCAGCTTTGAAGGGAGGGCTGAAAAACTGTTTTTT
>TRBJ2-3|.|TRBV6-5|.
CASKGTGPENTQYF
TGTGCCAGCAAAGGGACTGGGCCAGAAAATACGCAGTATTTT
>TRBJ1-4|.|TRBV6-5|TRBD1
CASSYTGATNEKLFF
TGTGCCAGCAGTTACACAGGGGCAACTAATGAAAAACTGTTTTTT
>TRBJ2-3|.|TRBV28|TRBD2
CASSMTSGIYTQYF
TGTGCCAGCAGTATGACTAGCGGGATCTATACGCAGTATTTT
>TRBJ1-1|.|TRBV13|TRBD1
CASSLKGAGPEAFF
TGTGCCAGCAGCTTAAAGGGGGCGGGCCCTGAAGCTTTCTTT
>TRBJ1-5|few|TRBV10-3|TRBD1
CAARDSQNQPQHF
TGTGCCGCCCGGGACAGCCAAAATCAGCCCCAGCATTTT
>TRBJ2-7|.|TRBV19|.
CASSWAGDPNEQYF
TGTGCCAGTAGTTGGGCAGGGGATCCGAACGAGCAGTACTTC
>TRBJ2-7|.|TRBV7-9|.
CASSLGGVGGKTYEQYF
TGTGCCAGCAGCTTAGGAGGAGTAGGGGGTAAAACCTACGAGCAGTACTTC
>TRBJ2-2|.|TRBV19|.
CASSGGGEYTGELFF
TGTGCCAGTAGTGGAGGGGGGGAATACACCGGGGAGCTGTTTTTT
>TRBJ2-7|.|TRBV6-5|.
CASSPSRSYEQYF
TGTGCCAGCAGCCCCTCGCGATCCTACGAGCAGTACTTC
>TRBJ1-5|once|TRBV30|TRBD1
CAWSSPYGTGRDQPQHF
TGTGCCTGGAGCTCGCCGTACGGGACAGGGAGGGATCAGCCCCAGCATTTT
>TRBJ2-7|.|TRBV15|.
CATRTFESSYEQYF
TGTGCCACTCGGACTTTCGAGAGCTCCTACGAGCAGTACTTC
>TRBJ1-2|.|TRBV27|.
CASSKTGAYFGYTF
TGTGCCAGCAGTAAGACAGGAGCCTACTTTGGCTACACCTTC
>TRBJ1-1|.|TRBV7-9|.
CASTQGRDTEAFF
TGTGCCAGTACTCAGGGGAGGGACACTGAAGCTTTCTTT
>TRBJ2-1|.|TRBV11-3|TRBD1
CASSVGQGASSSYNEQFF
TGTGCCAGCAGCGTCGGACAGGGGGCCTCAAGCTCCTACAATGAGCAGTTCTTC
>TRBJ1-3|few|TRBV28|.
CASSLVTDFGNTIYF
TGTGCCAGCAGTTTAGTGACAGACTTTGGAAACACCATATATTTT
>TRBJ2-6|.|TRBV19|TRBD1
CASSIDRGQVSGANVLTF
TGTGCCAGTAGTATAGATCGTGGACAGGTCTCTGGGGCCAACGTCCTGACTTTC
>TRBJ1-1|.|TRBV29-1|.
CSVEIGVDTEAFF
TGCAGCGTTGAAATAGGGGTGGACACTGAAGCTTTCTTT
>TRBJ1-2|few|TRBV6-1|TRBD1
CASSDRRQGGPTNYGYTF
TGTGCCAGCAGTGACCGGCGACAGGGAGGCCCTACTAACTATGGCTACACCTTC
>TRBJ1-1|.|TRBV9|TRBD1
CASSRQGMNTEAFF
TGTGCCAGCAGCAGACAGGGGATGAACACTGAAGCTTTCTTT
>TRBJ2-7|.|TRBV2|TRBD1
CASSGQGGSYEQYF
TGTGCCAGCAGTGGACAGGGGGGAAGCTACGAGCAGTACTTC
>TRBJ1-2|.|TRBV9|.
CASSVGGWDYGYTF
TGTGCCAGCAGCGTAGGGGGCTGGGACTATGGCTACACCTTC
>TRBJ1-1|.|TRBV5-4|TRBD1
CASGGQSNTEAFF
TGTGCCAGCGGGGGACAGAGCAACACTGAAGCTTTCTTT
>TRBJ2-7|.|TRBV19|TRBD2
CASSAGDSYEQYF
TGTGCCAGTAGTGCGGGGGACTCCTACGAGCAGTACTTC
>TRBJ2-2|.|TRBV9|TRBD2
CASSQVAGGPTGELFF
TGTGCCAGCAGCCAAGTAGCGGGGGGGCCCACCGGGGAGCTGTTTTTT
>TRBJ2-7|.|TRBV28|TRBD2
CASRDYAYEQYF
TGTGCCAGTCGGGACTACGCCTACGAGCAGTACTTC
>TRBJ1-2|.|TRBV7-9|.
CASSPGRGPNYGYTF
TGTGCCAGCAGCCCCGGCAGGGGACCTAACTATGGCTACACCTTC
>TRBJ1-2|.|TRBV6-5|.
CASSPGGGAYGYTF
TGTGCCAGCAGCCCCGGGGGGGGCGCTTACGGCTACACCTTC